The present TCR beta chain was sequenced within a study of blood T cells in healthy people across ages. General observations from the study: It was the long-lived donors that had more naive CD4+ cells and higher diversity than aged donors.

Turning to this clonotype: Its target is unknown.

Germline CDR1 MDHEN, CDR2 SYDVKM. Trimming took 6 bases from V and 3 from J; bases not matched to a gene: 5. CDR3 length: 14 residues. With a J-beta primer mix and a sample-barcoded 5' primer, a second PCR ran roughly 7 to 11 cycles. Every cDNA molecule carried a tag from a template-switch adaptor bearing 12 random nucleotides. Via MiXCR, TCRdb re-called the 5' RACE reads, giving one row per CDR3 protein. The data contain fewer than 2 million distinct CDR3 sequences, roughly 43% of them singletons. Sequenced input: blood. This chain connects TRBV28 to TRBJ2-3; 8 bases align to TRBD1. This sequence was found in a human donor in good health. The CDR3 nucleotides are TGTGCCAGCAGGGCAGGGGGCGCGACAGATACGCAGTATTTT. Amino acid sequence: CASRAGGATDTQYF.